One sample yielded the 27 T cell receptor beta chains listed below, sequenced in a study of blood T cell repertoires in COVID-19. Repertoires were generated with immunoSEQ multiplex PCR, while TCRdb's copy carries only in-frame clones and drops some. The table has over 120,000 clones, nearly 80% seen once. Sequencing was done on a sample of PBMCs or T cells enriched from blood (not recorded which). These receptor sequences come from a woman between 50 and 59 years old who had recovered from COVID-19.

This chain joins TRBV14 and TRBJ2-2; 8 positions match TRBD1. Germline lookup yields CDR1 SGHDN and CDR2 FVKESK. There are 16 residues in the CDR3. J gave up 3 bases and V 1 base, and 4 bases lay outside the gene matches. DNA of the CDR3: TGTGCCAGCAGCCAAGTGACAGGGGCCGACACCGGGGAGCTGTTTTTT. Translated, it gives CASSQVTGADTGELFF.

The chain couples TRBV7-9 to TRBJ1-1; D perhaps matches TRBD1 (6 bases). V was shortened by 4 bases and J by 1 base, with 13 bases between the two germline ends. Germline V lookup: CDR1 SEHNR, CDR2 FQNEAQ (reference sequence). The CDR3 is made up of 15 amino acids. This CDR3 is CASSSTGHPNTEAFF. The CDR3 DNA sequence: TGTGCCAGCAGCTCCACGGGACACCCGAACACTGAAGCTTTCTTT.

This chain links TRBV7-3 with TRBJ1-5; unclear D gene. Germline-derived CDR1 and CDR2 are SGHTA and FQGTGA. Trimming removed 2 bases at V and 1 base at J, with 3 bases between. There are 13 residues in the CDR3. CDR3 in amino acids: CASSLASNQPQHF. CDR3 nucleotide sequence: TGTGCCAGCAGCTTAGCGAGCAATCAGCCCCAGCATTTT.

The J gene is TRBJ2-6, the V gene TRBV5-1, with 10 nucleotides matching TRBD1. CDR1 is SGHRS and CDR2 is YFSETQ in the germline V gene. The CDR3 totals 18 residues. The junction had 3 bases not matched to a gene; V was cut back by 0 bases and J by 0 bases. CDR3 residues: CASSLGDRGISGANVLTF. The CDR3 bases are TGCGCCAGCAGCTTGGGGGACAGGGGAATCTCTGGGGCCAACGTCCTGACTTTC. Filled out from reference TRBV5-1 and TRBJ2-6, the complete variable domain reads KAGVTQTPRYLIKTRGQQVTLSCSPISGHRSVSWYQQTPGQGLQFLFEYFSETQRNKGNFPGRFSGRQFSNSRSEMNVSTLELGDSALYLCASSLGDRGISGANVLTFGAGSRLTVL.

V gene TRBV9 combines with J gene TRBJ2-1; TRBD2 matches at 9 bases. CDR1 SGDLS and CDR2 YYNGEE come from the germline V gene. The CDR3 length is 15 residues. V shed 4 bases and J 3 bases; nucleotides not matched to a gene: 5. The CDR3 nucleotides are TGTGCCAGCAGCCCTAGCGGGGCTCTCTACAATGAGCAGTTCTTC. The encoded protein is CASSPSGALYNEQFF.

The chain links TRBV25-1 to TRBJ1-6; D gene uncertain. The CDR3 consists of 18 residues. Germline CDR1 reads MGHDK; CDR2 reads SYGVNS. Trimming cost V 1 base and J 0 bases, with 13 bases left between them. The CDR3 nucleotides are TGTGCCAGCAGTGAATCGGGGAGGCAGAGCTCCTATAATTCACCCCTCCACTTT. Translated, it gives CASSESGRQSSYNSPLHF.

There are a few counts of this clone. The chain couples TRBV5-4 to TRBJ2-5; 7 bases line up with TRBD2. The CDR3 sequence is 14 residues long. The ends lost 4 bases at V and 2 bases at J; junction bases unmatched: 5. Germline V CDR1 and CDR2: SGHNT, YYREEE (reference sequence). CDR3 in DNA: TGTGCCAGCAGCATACGCGGGGGTCAAGAGACCCAGTACTTC. As protein: CASSIRGGQETQYF.

J is TRBJ2-3 and V is TRBV5-1; TRBD2 matches at 8 bases. The CDR3 is made up of 15 amino acids. The germline V gene encodes CDR1 SGHRS and CDR2 YFSETQ. V trimming: 4 bases; J trimming: 14 bases; junction bases outside the gene matches: 18. The CDR3 protein is CASSTNSGIRGVGYF. The CDR3 nucleotides are TGCGCCAGCAGCACGAATAGCGGGATCCGAGGAGTAGGGTATTTT.

In this sample, this clone turned up once. J is TRBJ1-1 and V is TRBV7-8; D perhaps matches TRBD1 (6 bases). The CDR3 totals 16 residues. CDR1 and CDR2 (germline): SGHVS, FQNEAQ. V gave up 0 bases and J gave up 5 bases, with 16 bases separating them. The CDR3 protein is CASSLAIRGGITEAFF. The CDR3 nucleotides are TGTGCCAGCAGCTTAGCCATCAGGGGAGGGATTACTGAAGCTTTCTTT.

The sample holds many counts of this clone. V and J are TRBV3-1 (or the pseudogene TRBV3-2) and TRBJ1-2; TRBD1 is a possible D gene (5 bases). Germline V gene data show CDR1 as LGHDT and CDR2 as YNNKEL (reference sequence). CDR3 length equals 13 residues. The V end was cut by 0 bases, the J end by 8 bases, with 10 bases between. The CDR3 DNA reads as TGTGCCAGCAGCCAAGAGGGACTCGGCGGCTACACCTTC. Its translation: CASSQEGLGGYTF.

J is TRBJ1-1 and V is TRBV11-2; maybe TRBD1 (6 bases). V was shortened by 5 bases and J by 5 bases, with 15 bases between the two germline ends. The CDR3 is made up of 14 amino acids. Germline V CDR1 and CDR2: SGHAT, FQNNGV. The CDR3 region is CASSARAQGTEAFF. CDR3 DNA: TGTGCCAGCAGCGCAAGGGCCCAGGGGACTGAAGCTTTCTTT. Supplemented by reference TRBV11-2 and TRBJ1-1, the full variable domain reads EAGVAQSPRYKIIEKRQSVAFWCNPISGHATLYWYQQILGQGPKLLIQFQNNGVVDDSQLPKDRFSAERLKGVDSTLKIQPAKLEDSAVYLCASSARAQGTEAFFGQGTRLTVV.

The CDR3: CASSNGGGSYEQYF. CDR3 coding DNA: TGTGCCAGTAGTAATGGCGGAGGCTCCTACGAGCAGTACTTC. The chain links TRBV19 to TRBJ2-7; the D gene is possibly TRBD2 (5 bases). V dropped 4 bases and J dropped 0 bases, with 10 bases sitting between them. Germline loops: CDR1 LNHDA, CDR2 SQIVND (reference sequence). The CDR3 is made up of 14 amino acids.

The rearrangement uses TRBV12-3 or TRBV12-4 and TRBJ1-2; TRBD1 matches 9 bases. This CDR3 contains 13 residues. V gave up 3 bases and J gave up 6 bases; unmatched junction bases: 2. The CDR3 DNA follows: TGTGCCAGCAGTTTGACAGGGGGGAATGGCTACACCTTC. As protein: CASSLTGGNGYTF.

The DNA of the CDR3 is TGTGCCAGCAGCTTGGATGGGGCCGCCCCTCACGAGCAGTACTTC. Translated: CASSLDGAAPHEQYF. V is TRBV5-4 and J is TRBJ2-7; D might be TRBD1 (5 bases). CDR1 is SGHNT and CDR2 is YYREEE in the germline V gene (reference sequence). The CDR3 loop spans 15 amino acids. V gave up 0 bases and J gave up 5 bases, with 15 bases separating them.

This chain uses TRBV7-2 with TRBJ1-5; D remains ambiguous. Trimming took off 5 bases at V and 5 bases at J, with 13 bases between the two ends. Germline CDR1 SGHTA, CDR2 FQGNSA. This CDR3 spans 14 amino acids. CDR3 bases: TGTGCCAGCAGCAACCCCATCGAGGATCAGCCCCAGCATTTT. Encoded protein: CASSNPIEDQPQHF.

The CDR3 nucleotides read TGTGCCAGCAGCCCGTGGGACAGAGGACCTGGAAACACCATATATTTT. Its protein product is CASSPWDRGPGNTIYF. The chain links TRBV5-6 to TRBJ1-3; 7 bases line up with TRBD1. V shed 4 bases, J shed 2 bases, and the junction held 9 bases outside the gene matches. The CDR3 contains 16 residues. Looked up from germline, CDR1 is SGHDT and CDR2 is YYEEEE. The whole variable domain, remainder taken from reference TRBV5-6 and TRBJ1-3, is DAGVTQSPTHLIKTRGQQVTLRCSPKSGHDTVSWYQQALGQGPQFIFQYYEEEERQRGNFPDRFSGHQFPNYSSELNVNALLLGDSALYLCASSPWDRGPGNTIYFGEGSWLTVV.

The V call is TRBV5-6, the J call TRBJ2-7, with 7 nucleotides matching TRBD1. Germline V gene lookup returns CDR1 SGHDT and CDR2 YYEEEE. The J segment lost 3 bases and the V segment lost 6 bases, leaving 12 bases of the junction unmatched. The CDR3 totals 15 residues. This chain's CDR3 is CASTTGAGEYYEQYF. The CDR3, as DNA: TGTGCCAGCACCACAGGGGCCGGGGAATACTACGAGCAGTACTTC.

This sequence joins TRBV10-3 and TRBJ2-3, with D possibly being TRBD2 (6 bases). The CDR3 consists of 14 residues. With 2 bases removed from V and 0 bases from J, the gap between germline ends came to 6 bases. CDR1 and CDR2 (germline): ENHRY, SYGVKD. CDR3 region: CAISELASTDTQYF. CDR3 nucleotide sequence: TGTGCCATCAGTGAGCTAGCGAGCACAGATACGCAGTATTTT.

The rearrangement uses TRBV28 and TRBJ1-2; tentative D call: TRBD1 (6 bases). CDR1 and CDR2 (germline): MDHEN, SYDVKM. With 6 bases removed from V and 8 bases from J, the gap between germline ends came to 22 bases. The CDR3 runs 15 residues. CDR3 nucleotides: TGTGCCAGCAGCCACAACCGAGGACAGCGAACGGGCTACACCTTC. It encodes CASSHNRGQRTGYTF.

The rearrangement uses TRBV5-6 and TRBJ2-1; 7 nucleotides align to TRBD2. This CDR3 has 11 amino acids. The ends lost 1 base at V and 12 bases at J; junction bases unmatched: 1. Looked up from germline, CDR1 is SGHDT and CDR2 is YYEEEE. The CDR3 nucleotides read TGTGCCAGCAGCTTGACGGGGGGGCAGTTCTTC. Translation gives CASSLTGGQFF.

To note about this clone: This sample includes further DNA sequences coding for the same CDR3. The CDR3 DNA is TGTGCCAGCAGCCACGGTTCGGGATTAACTAGTGGACAAGAGACCCAGTACTTC. It yields the protein CASSHGSGLTSGQETQYF. The rearrangement joins TRBV4-2 to TRBJ2-5, with D possibly TRBD2 on 5 matching bases. Germline V lookup: CDR1 LGHNA, CDR2 YNFKEQ. Trimming removed 3 bases at V and 2 bases at J, with 22 bases between. CDR3 length: 18 amino acids.

V and J are TRBV28 and TRBJ1-2; 10 bases agree with TRBD1. From germline, CDR1 is MDHEN and CDR2 SYDVKM. V lost 4 bases, J lost 8 bases, and 7 bases stayed unmatched. There are 14 residues in the CDR3. CDR3 coding DNA: TGTGCCAGCAGTTCACACGACAGGGGGCAAGGCTACACCTTC. It is translated as CASSSHDRGQGYTF.

In DNA, the CDR3 is TGTGCCAGCAGCGTAGCAGGGAGGACAGATACGCAGTATTTT. Its translation: CASSVAGRTDTQYF. The V gene is TRBV9, the J gene TRBJ2-3; maybe TRBD2 (6 bases). The length of the CDR3 is 14 residues. Trimming shortened V by 0 bases and J by 3 bases, and 8 bases separated the two germline ends. The germline V gene has CDR1 SGDLS and CDR2 YYNGEE.

This clone appeared many times. This sequence joins TRBV7-9 and TRBJ1-6; 7 bases align to TRBD1. V shed 3 bases and J 7 bases; nucleotides not matched to a gene: 6. Germline V gives CDR1 SEHNR, CDR2 FQNEAQ (reference sequence). The CDR3 is 15 residues long. The CDR3 region has the DNA TGTGCCAGCAGCTTGATCCGGGACAGAAATTCACCCCTCCACTTT. It codes for CASSLIRDRNSPLHF.

This sequence joins TRBV5-1 and TRBJ2-7; TRBD1 aligns across 8 bases. The J segment lost 3 bases and the V segment lost 4 bases, leaving 12 bases of the junction unmatched. Germline CDR1 and CDR2: SGHRS and YFSETQ. The CDR3 is 16 amino acids. The CDR3 DNA reads as TGCGCCAGCAGCCCCCCAACCGGGACAGGAGTCTACGAGCAGTACTTC. This sequence encodes CASSPPTGTGVYEQYF.

The rearrangement links TRBV7-9 to TRBJ1-2; a weak D match, TRBD1 (6 bases). The CDR3 sequence is 13 residues long. Germline CDR1 is SEHNR and CDR2 is FQNEAQ (reference sequence). Trimming took off 6 bases at V and 5 bases at J, with 13 bases between the two ends. The chain's CDR3 is CASSSGVHYGYTF. The CDR3 coding sequence is TGTGCCAGCAGTTCAGGGGTTCATTATGGCTACACCTTC.

The chain couples TRBV19 to TRBJ2-4; 9 positions match TRBD1. The V segment lost 5 bases and the J segment 1 base; nucleotides outside the gene matches: 6. The CDR3 totals 16 residues. The germline gives CDR1 LNHDA, CDR2 SQIVND (reference sequence). CDR3 loop: CASSERDRVAKNIQYF. The CDR3 nucleotides are TGTGCCAGTAGTGAGCGGGACAGGGTTGCCAAAAACATTCAGTACTTC.